This note documents a single T cell receptor beta chain sequence. V was clipped by 6 bases and J by 0 bases, with 12 bases between them. This CDR3 has 14 amino acids. The germline V gene has CDR1 MNHEY and CDR2 SVGAGI. The data are from a study of blood T cell repertoires in COVID-19. TCRdb's table, derived via immunoSEQ multiplex PCR, lists solely in-frame clones and lacks some. Here the sample spans roughly 34,000 clones, 85% to 90% being singletons. The sequenced sample was peripheral blood. The chain couples TRBV6-5 to TRBJ2-7; D not resolved. The receptor was isolated from a man older than 75 with active COVID-19. For the CDR3, the DNA is TGTGCCAGCAGCAAGCTTTTAAGCTCCTACGAGCAGTACTTC. Protein product: CASSKLLSSYEQYF.